A selection of T cell receptor beta chains follows, all from one sample in a study of CD8+CD57+ T cells in acquired aplastic anemia. MiXCR was run by TCRdb on the reads, yielding one entry per CDR3 protein. This sample has roughly 170,000 distinct CDR3 sequences, with 45% to 60% found just once. Material: sorted CD4+, CD8+, or CD8+CD57+ T cells (not recorded which) from PBMCs. These receptors came from a human donor with aplastic anemia. Each CDR3 is given with its conserved first and last residue. Clone size is stated in some rows and not others, as once, few, many or a class when expanded.

TRBV7-6	many	TRBJ2-5	CASSFRTGLETQYF
TRBV15	.	TRBJ2-1	CATSRAPQGPEPEQFF
TRBV7-6	.	TRBJ2-7	CASSRSGYEQYF
TRBV6-5	.	TRBJ2-5	CASSNPGETQYF
TRBV10-3	.	TRBJ1-1	CAISEDDRDPFF
TRBV25-1	.	TRBJ1-3	CASSLPVAGGRNTIYF
TRBV7-3	.	TRBJ2-1	CASSVGTRVNNEQFF
TRBV2	.	TRBJ1-6	CASSEMGTGTSPLHF
TRBV15	.	TRBJ1-2	CATSRSRPPPAYGYTF
TRBV24-1	few	TRBJ2-1	CATSDSTGTGHHNEQFF
TRBV20-1	many	TRBJ1-1	CSALTGANTEAFF
TRBV20-1	.	TRBJ2-7	CSARDAWEGEQYF
TRBV4-2	many	TRBJ2-2	CASSPGTNTGELFF
TRBV10-3	.	TRBJ1-1	CAISAAGTGMPEAFF
TRBV10-3	.	TRBJ2-3	CAISEGLGQGTDTQYF
TRBV5-6	.	TRBJ2-3	CASRAGLGGDTQYF
TRBV2	.	TRBJ1-2	CASMNPSAGGYGYTF
TRBV19	.	TRBJ2-7	CASSIGQAGVYEQYF
TRBV2	.	TRBJ1-1	CASTLAGEGAEAFF
TRBV6-5	many	TRBJ1-6	CATAVSSYNSPLHF
TRBV4-1	.	TRBJ1-2	CASSQGPGTAYGYTF
TRBV29-1	.	TRBJ1-2	CSVEGEAPTNYGYTF
TRBV6-1	many	TRBJ2-7	CASEAGLGGLEQYF
TRBV2	.	TRBJ1-3	CASTRTENTIYF
TRBV14	few	TRBJ1-1	CASSQVPNTEAFF
TRBV7-8	few	TRBJ1-2	CASSRTERANYGYTF
TRBV19	.	TRBJ2-1	CASSPPGQVDEQFF
TRBV4-1	.	TRBJ2-1	CASSQESVGQPYNEQFF
TRBV6-2/TRBV6-3	.	TRBJ2-5	CASLDRVQETQYF
TRBV10-3	.	TRBJ2-1	CAIRTSGGYNEQFF
TRBV2	.	TRBJ2-7	CASKASGPYEQYF
TRBV19	many	TRBJ2-1	CASNKPSGGAYNEQFF
TRBV20-1	many	TRBJ1-1	CSASIPGVTEAFF
TRBV5-1	.	TRBJ2-7	CASTFRASLEYF
TRBV27	.	TRBJ2-7	CASSSPVYSYEQYF
TRBV29-1	.	TRBJ2-3	CSVEGREFSFTDTQYF
TRBV20-1	many	TRBJ2-6	CSAQQGAAGANVLTF
TRBV29-1	.	TRBJ1-2	CSVRDSYGYTF
TRBV5-6	.	TRBJ1-2	CASSLNDYGYTF
TRBV15	once	TRBJ1-2	CATSSSFTGTRVDNYGYTF
TRBV2	.	TRBJ2-1	CASSEGTSSLNEQFF
TRBV2	many	TRBJ1-6	CASSRQGARNSPLHF
TRBV19	.	TRBJ1-6	CASSRAAHSPLHF
TRBV2	few	TRBJ2-7	CASSEREGNEQYF
TRBV14	many	TRBJ2-7	CASSQDLSSGGYEQYF
TRBV14	many	TRBJ2-2	CASSQVQGNTGELFF
TRBV5-5	.	TRBJ2-4	CASSLVDSSQYF
TRBV15	.	TRBJ1-3	CATSRDFGSGNTIYF
TRBV5-1	many	TRBJ2-2	CASRGLTEYTGELFF
TRBV7-6	.	TRBJ2-7	CASSLAGSGGAGEQYF